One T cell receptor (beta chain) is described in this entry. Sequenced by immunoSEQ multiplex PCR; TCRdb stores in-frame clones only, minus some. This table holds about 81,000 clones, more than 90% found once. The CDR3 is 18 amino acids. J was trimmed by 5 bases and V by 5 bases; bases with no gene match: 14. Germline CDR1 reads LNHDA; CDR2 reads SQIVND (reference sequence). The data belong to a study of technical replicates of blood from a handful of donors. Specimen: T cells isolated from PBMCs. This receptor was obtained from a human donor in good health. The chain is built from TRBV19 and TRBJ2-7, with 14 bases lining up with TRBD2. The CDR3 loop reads CASSAGTSGRGGFNEQYF. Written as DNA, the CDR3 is TGTGCCAGTAGTGCGGGGACTAGCGGGAGAGGCGGTTTCAACGAGCAGTACTTC. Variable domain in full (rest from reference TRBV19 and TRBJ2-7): DGGITQSPKYLFRKEGQNVTLSCEQNLNHDAMYWYRQDPGQGLRLIYYSQIVNDFQKGDIAEGYSVSREKKESFPLTVTSAQKNPTAFYLCASSAGTSGRGGFNEQYFGPGTRLTVT.